This T cell receptor beta chain appears in the sequencing data of a study of siplizumab effects on memory and regulatory T cells. Study-wide results and caveats: Apparently more diverse than memory cells, naive T cells also seemed major alloresponse contributors. Most proliferating CD4+ or CD8+ clones, roughly 75-96%, had no naive or memory assignment. In siplizumab conditions, mappable alloreactive CD4+ clones averaged approximately 69% Treg-derived, against approximately 29% in controls.

The CDR3 runs 14 residues. Germline V gives CDR1 SGHRS, CDR2 YFSETQ. Assays captured about 10^5 TCR templates per sample. Sequencing was performed with immunoSEQ multiplex PCR; in TCRdb, only in-frame clones are kept and a portion is missing. The repertoire holds approximately 75,000 clones, with 93% as singletons. A remark on this clone: What it binds is unknown.

This sequence was found in a human donor in good health. The sample comprised CD8+ T cells sorted from blood. The genes are TRBV5-1 and TRBJ2-5; TRBD1 matches 8 bases. The DNA end is more similar to TRBJ2-7, so the J call may be wrong. The CDR3 region has the DNA TGCGCCAGCAGCTTGGGACAGGGGCATCACGAGCAGTACTTC. It is translated as CASSLGQGHHEQYF.